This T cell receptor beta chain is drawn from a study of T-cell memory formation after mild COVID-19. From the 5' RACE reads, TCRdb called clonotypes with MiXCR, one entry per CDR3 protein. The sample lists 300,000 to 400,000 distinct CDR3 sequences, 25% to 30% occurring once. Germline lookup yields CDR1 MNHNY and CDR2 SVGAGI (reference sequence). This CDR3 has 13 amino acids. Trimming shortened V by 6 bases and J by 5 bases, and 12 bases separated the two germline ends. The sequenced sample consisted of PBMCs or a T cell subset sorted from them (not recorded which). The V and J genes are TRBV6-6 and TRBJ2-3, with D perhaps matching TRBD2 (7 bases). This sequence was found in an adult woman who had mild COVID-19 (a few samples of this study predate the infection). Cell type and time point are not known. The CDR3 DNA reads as TGTGCCAGCAGAGGGGGGGGGAAAGATACGCAGTATTTT. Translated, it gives CASRGGGKDTQYF.